This TCR beta chain is drawn from a study of siplizumab effects on memory and regulatory T cells. Whole-study results and caveats: On average, about 70% of mappable alloreactive CD4+ clones were Treg-derived under siplizumab, against about 25% in controls.

Using immunoSEQ multiplex PCR, the repertoire was profiled, and TCRdb retains in-frame clones only, with some absent. Among about 100,000 clones listed, 75% to 95% were seen once. Germline trimming cut 1 base from V and 2 bases from J; bases unmatched to any gene: 4. This CDR3 is 15 amino acids long. Germline CDR1 SGHTA, CDR2 FQGNSA. Notes on this clone: The antigen is undetermined.

The origin of this receptor is a human donor in good health. Material: CD4+ T cells sorted from blood. V gene TRBV7-2 combines with J gene TRBJ1-2; TRBD1 aligns across 7 bases. CDR3 nucleotides: TGTGCCAGCAGCTTAGGCTCGACAGGGAACTATGGCTACACCTTC. Translated, it gives CASSLGSTGNYGYTF.